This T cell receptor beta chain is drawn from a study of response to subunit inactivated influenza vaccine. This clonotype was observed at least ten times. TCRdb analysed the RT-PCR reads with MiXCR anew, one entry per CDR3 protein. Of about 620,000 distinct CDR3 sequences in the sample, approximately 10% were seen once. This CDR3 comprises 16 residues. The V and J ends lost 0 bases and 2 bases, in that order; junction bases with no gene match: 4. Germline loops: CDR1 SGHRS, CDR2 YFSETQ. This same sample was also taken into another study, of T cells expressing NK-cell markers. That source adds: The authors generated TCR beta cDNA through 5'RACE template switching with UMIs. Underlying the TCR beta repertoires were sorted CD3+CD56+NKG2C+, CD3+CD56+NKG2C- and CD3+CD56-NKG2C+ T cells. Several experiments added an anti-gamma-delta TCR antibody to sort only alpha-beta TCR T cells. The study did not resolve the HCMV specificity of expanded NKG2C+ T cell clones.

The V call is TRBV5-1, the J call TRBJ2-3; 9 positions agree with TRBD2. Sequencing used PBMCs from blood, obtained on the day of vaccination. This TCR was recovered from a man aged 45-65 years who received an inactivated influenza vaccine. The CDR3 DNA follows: TGCGCCAGCAGCTTGGGACTAGCGGAGACCACAGATACGCAGTATTTT. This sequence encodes CASSLGLAETTDTQYF. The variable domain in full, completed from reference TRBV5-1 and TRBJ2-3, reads KAGVTQTPRYLIKTRGQQVTLSCSPISGHRSVSWYQQTPGQGLQFLFEYFSETQRNKGNFPGRFSGRQFSNSRSEMNVSTLELGDSALYLCASSLGLAETTDTQYFGPGTRLTVL.